This T cell receptor (beta chain) was documented in a study of blood T cell repertoires in COVID-19. Sequenced by immunoSEQ multiplex PCR; TCRdb stores in-frame clones only, minus some. Here the sample spans roughly 290,000 clones, roughly 89% being singletons. Germline CDR1 reads SGHAT; CDR2 reads FQNNGV. The CDR3 runs to 15 residues. After removal of 5 bases from V and 4 bases from J, the junction contained 7 bases not matched to a gene. The specimen sequenced was PBMCs or T cells enriched from blood (not recorded which). The TCR originated in a woman aged 40 to 49 who had recovered from COVID-19. The chain recombines TRBV11-2 with TRBJ2-5; TRBD2 aligns across 10 bases. The CDR3 protein is CASSPIAGGVETQYF. DNA for the CDR3: TGTGCCAGCAGCCCCATAGCGGGGGGAGTAGAGACCCAGTACTTC.